Listed here are 10 T cell receptor beta chains from one sample, sequenced in a study of cytomegalovirus exposure and HLA in healthy donors. PCR used 60 Vbeta primers and 13 Jbeta primers. The repertoire was sequenced with immunoSEQ multiplex PCR; TCRdb's copy has only in-frame clones and lacks some. The sample records 160,000 or so clones, 70% to 80% being singletons. The sample comprised PBMCs. Every receptor here comes from a man in his 60s in good health and CMV-seronegative.

J is TRBJ2-1 and V is TRBV11-2, with 10 bases identical to TRBD2. Trimming at V came to 6 bases and at J to 5 bases, leaving 13 bases not matched to a gene. The CDR3 loop spans 17 amino acids. Germline CDR1 reads SGHAT; CDR2 reads FQNNGV. DNA of the CDR3: TGTGCCAGCAGACCGGCAGGGATCGGACTAGCGGACAATGAGCAGTTCTTC. It yields the protein CASRPAGIGLADNEQFF.

The chain carries TRBV5-1 and TRBJ2-2; 8 bases align to TRBD1. The V gene end was trimmed by 3 bases and the J gene end by 5 bases; junction bases not matched to a gene: 9. CDR3 length: 16 residues. The germline gives CDR1 SGHRS, CDR2 YFSETQ. CDR3 nucleotides: TGCGCCAGCAGCTCTCAGGGGGCTGTGAGGACCGGGGAGCTGTTTTTT. Translation: CASSSQGAVRTGELFF.

The J gene is TRBJ1-2, the V gene TRBV28; D perhaps matches TRBD1 (6 bases). The CDR3 runs 13 residues. CDR1 is MDHEN, CDR2 SYDVKM, per germline. The V end lost 3 bases, the J end lost 8 bases, and 13 bases lay between the germline ends. The CDR3, as DNA: TGTGCCAGCAGTTTGGGGGGGCCGGTGGGCTACACCTTC. It translates to CASSLGGPVGYTF.

The J gene is TRBJ1-2, the V gene TRBV29-1; 11 bases agree with TRBD1. The germline V gene encodes CDR1 SQVTM and CDR2 ANQGSEA. The V segment lost 5 bases and the J segment 3 bases; nucleotides outside the gene matches: 2. The CDR3 has 13 residues. The chain's CDR3 is CSVRDRGYYGYTF. The CDR3 DNA follows: TGCAGCGTTCGGGACAGGGGGTACTATGGCTACACCTTC.

The chain joins TRBV5-8 to TRBJ2-2; 7 bases are shared with TRBD1. The J segment lost 5 bases and the V segment lost 2 bases, leaving 6 bases of the junction unmatched. CDR1 and CDR2 from the germline V gene are SGHTS and YDEGEE. The CDR3 has 15 amino acids. The CDR3 DNA reads as TGTGCCAGCAGCTTTAACAGGGGAAAAACCGGGGAGCTGTTTTTT. Encoded protein: CASSFNRGKTGELFF. Full variable domain (outside the CDR3, taken from reference TRBV5-8 and TRBJ2-2): EAGVTQSPTHLIKTRGQQATLRCSPISGHTSVYWYQQALGLGLQFLLWYDEGEERNRGNFPPRFSGRQFPNYSSELNVNALELEDSALYLCASSFNRGKTGELFFGEGSRLTVL.

This clone was detected a few times. The chain carries TRBV4-1 and TRBJ2-3, with D possibly matching TRBD2 (5 bases). CDR3 size: 15 residues. Germline lookup yields CDR1 MGHRA and CDR2 YSYEKL. The ends were cut back, 5 bases at V and 2 bases at J, with 14 bases in the middle. The CDR3 sequence is CASSMAEAYTDTQYF. The CDR3 DNA reads as TGCGCCAGCAGCATGGCGGAGGCCTACACAGATACGCAGTATTTT.

The rearrangement uses TRBV5-1 and TRBJ2-1; D not resolved. Per the germline V gene, CDR1 is SGHRS and CDR2 is YFSETQ. V lost 0 bases, J lost 3 bases, and 7 bases lay in between. This CDR3 is 14 amino acids long. In nucleotides, the CDR3 is TGCGCCAGCAGCTTGGAAACAGTCTACAATGAGCAGTTCTTC. It yields the protein CASSLETVYNEQFF. Based on the CDR3 plus reference TRBV5-1 and TRBJ2-1, the full variable domain is KAGVTQTPRYLIKTRGQQVTLSCSPISGHRSVSWYQQTPGQGLQFLFEYFSETQRNKGNFPGRFSGRQFSNSRSEMNVSTLELGDSALYLCASSLETVYNEQFFGPGTRLTVL.

The chain combines TRBV10-2 with TRBJ1-6; D ambiguous. V was clipped by 2 bases and J by 0 bases, with 8 bases between them. The V gene's germline CDR1 is WSHSY and CDR2 SAAADI. The CDR3 runs to 16 residues. This CDR3 is CASSEAGSSYNSPLHF. The DNA for the CDR3 is TGCGCCAGCAGTGAGGCGGGGAGCTCCTATAATTCACCCCTCCACTTT.

The rearrangement joins TRBV6-1 to TRBJ2-7, with 10 bases matching TRBD1. Losses at the gene ends were 7 bases for V and 5 bases for J; bases not matched to a gene: 5. The CDR3 extends over 13 amino acids. The germline V gene has CDR1 MNHNS and CDR2 SASEGT. The CDR3 reads CASTGQGIHEQYF. The CDR3 coding sequence is TGTGCCAGCACGGGACAGGGGATCCACGAGCAGTACTTC.

The chain joins TRBV13 to TRBJ2-5, with 7 positions matching TRBD2. The V and J ends lost 3 bases and 3 bases, in that order; junction bases with no gene match: 1. Germline CDR1 and CDR2: PRHDT and FYEKMQ (reference sequence). The length of the CDR3 is 13 residues. The CDR3 coding sequence is TGTGCCAGCAGCTTCCTAGCGGAAGAGACCCAGTACTTC. Residues: CASSFLAEETQYF.